The 27 T cell receptor beta chains listed next were all sequenced from one sample in a study of CD8 T cells in Susac syndrome. After extraction with the RNeasy kit, roughly 0.5 to 1 ug of the RNA was reverse transcribed using random hexamers. Via MiXCR, TCRdb re-called the immunoSEQ multiplex PCR reads, giving one row per CDR3 protein. The sample holds under 200,000 distinct CDR3 sequences, 95% to 96% seen once. Sequencing used CD4+ T cells from PBMCs. All receptors derive from a human donor with Susac syndrome.

A single count supports this clonotype. This chain joins TRBV28 and TRBJ2-1, with TRBD2 identical over 11 bases. The germline gives CDR1 MDHEN, CDR2 SYDVKM. Trimming removed 3 bases from V and 9 bases from J; junction bases left unmatched: 7. The CDR3 runs 15 residues. The CDR3 is CASSLSLAGGSEQFF. CDR3 bases: TGTGCCAGCAGTTTGAGTCTAGCGGGAGGTAGTGAGCAGTTCTTC.

The chain links TRBV11-2 to TRBJ2-3; TRBD1 aligns across 7 bases. The CDR3 runs 15 residues. Trimming at V came to 5 bases and at J to 4 bases, leaving 9 bases not matched to a gene. CDR1 and CDR2 (germline): SGHAT, FQNNGV. CDR3 residues: CASSVDRIPPDTQYF. CDR3 sequence (DNA): TGTGCCAGCAGCGTGGACAGGATACCTCCAGATACGCAGTATTTT.

V gene TRBV12-3 or TRBV12-4 combines with J gene TRBJ2-3; TRBD2 aligns across 9 bases. Trimming cost V 7 bases and J 3 bases; bases outside gene matches: 5. This CDR3 region has 14 residues. CDR3 sequence reads: CASTSSGMTDTQYF. CDR3 DNA sequence: TGTGCCAGCACTTCTAGCGGGATGACAGATACGCAGTATTTT.

This chain joins TRBV19 and TRBJ2-3, with 7 bases fitting TRBD2. Germline V gene sequence: CDR1 LNHDA, CDR2 SQIVND (reference sequence). With 6 bases clipped from V and 0 bases from J, the junction kept 6 bases outside the gene matches. CDR3 size: 15 residues. CDR3 coding DNA: TGTGCCAGTAGGCCTCCGGGACTAAGCACAGATACGCAGTATTTT. This sequence encodes CASRPPGLSTDTQYF.

CDR3 nucleotides: TGTGCCAGCTCGACAGGGAATGGCTACACCTTC. Translating gives CASSTGNGYTF. The gene calls are TRBV18 and TRBJ1-2; TRBD1 matches 7 bases. The CDR3 consists of 11 residues. The ends lost 6 bases at V and 6 bases at J; junction bases unmatched: 1. CDR1 and CDR2 (germline): KGHSH, LQKENI.

The chain uses TRBV18 and TRBJ2-5; the D is unclear. The CDR3 extends over 12 amino acids. Germline V gene lookup returns CDR1 KGHSH and CDR2 LQKENI. The V and J ends lost 0 bases and 3 bases respectively, with 2 bases between them. The CDR3 DNA is TGTGCCAGCTCACCACCGGAAGAGACCCAGTACTTC. It codes for CASSPPEETQYF. Combining the CDR3 with reference TRBV18 and TRBJ2-5 gives the whole variable domain NAGVMQNPRHLVRRRGQEARLRCSPMKGHSHVYWYRQLPEEGLKFMVYLQKENIIDESGMPKERFSAEFPKEGPSILRIQQVVRGDSAAYFCASSPPEETQYFGPGTRLLVL.

The rearrangement uses TRBV25-1 and TRBJ2-6; D unresolved. This CDR3 has 16 residues. Trimming took off 1 base at V and 0 bases at J, with 7 bases between the two ends. Germline CDR1 reads MGHDK; CDR2 reads SYGVNS. Written as DNA, the CDR3 is TGTGCCAGCAGTGAATGGGGAAACTCTGGGGCCAACGTCCTGACTTTC. Translated: CASSEWGNSGANVLTF.

V gene TRBV11-2 combines with J gene TRBJ2-2; 10 nucleotides agree with TRBD2. This CDR3 contains 17 residues. The trim removed 5 bases at V and 4 bases at J, leaving 10 bases unmatched. CDR1 is SGHAT and CDR2 is FQNNGV in the germline V gene. CDR3 DNA: TGTGCCAGCAGCCCAGATGGAGCTAGCGGGAGCACCGGGGAGCTGTTTTTT. It codes for CASSPDGASGSTGELFF.

CDR3 sequence: CATGGAADTQYF. CDR3 nucleotide sequence: TGTGCCACCGGGGGGGCCGCGGATACGCAGTATTTT. V gene TRBV24-1 combines with J gene TRBJ2-3, with a weak D call TRBD2 (7 bases). The length of the CDR3 is 12 residues. The V end lost 9 bases, the J end lost 6 bases, and 12 bases lay between the germline ends. Germline CDR1 KGHDR, CDR2 SFDVKD.

The V call is TRBV7-8, the J call TRBJ2-5; D gene uncertain. CDR1 is SGHVS and CDR2 is FQNEAQ in the germline V gene. V lost 1 base to trimming and J lost 3 bases, with 6 bases between them. This CDR3 comprises 13 residues. This chain's CDR3 is CASSLGQKETQYF. Written as DNA, the CDR3 is TGTGCCAGCAGCTTAGGACAAAAAGAGACCCAGTACTTC.

This clonotype was counted between two and nine times. The V gene is TRBV7-9, the J gene TRBJ2-3, with TRBD1 matching 10 bases. The CDR3 extends over 15 amino acids. Germline V gene lookup returns CDR1 SEHNR and CDR2 FQNEAQ (reference sequence). Trimming took 4 bases from V and 2 from J; bases not matched to a gene: 3. CDR3 sequence reads: CASSSGQGHTDTQYF. CDR3 bases: TGTGCCAGCAGCTCGGGACAGGGGCACACAGATACGCAGTATTTT.

This clonotype appeared once. The chain is built from TRBV14 and TRBJ1-1; no reliable D call. CDR1 and CDR2 (germline): SGHDN, FVKESK. CDR3 size: 13 residues. V lost 4 bases, J lost 1 base, and 7 bases lay in between. The CDR3 reads CASSRGRNTEAFF. The CDR3 nucleotides are TGTGCCAGCAGCCGAGGACGGAACACTGAAGCTTTCTTT.

The chain uses TRBV19 and TRBJ2-5, with D possibly matching TRBD2 (5 bases). Germline V lookup: CDR1 LNHDA, CDR2 SQIVND (reference sequence). The CDR3 contains 15 residues. Trimming cost V 4 bases and J 2 bases, with 14 bases left between them. The CDR3 here is CASSKTGLWQETQYF. The CDR3 DNA is TGTGCCAGTAGTAAGACGGGATTATGGCAAGAGACCCAGTACTTC.

The CDR3, as DNA: TGCAGTGCTAGAGACCCTTCCGGCGGGGGCTCCTACAATGAGCAGTTCTTC. Its translation is CSARDPSGGGSYNEQFF. The rearrangement links TRBV20-1 to TRBJ2-1, with 7 bases identical to TRBD2. V trimming: 0 bases; J trimming: 0 bases; junction bases outside the gene matches: 8. Per the germline V gene, CDR1 is DFQATT and CDR2 is SNEGSKA (reference sequence). This CDR3 is 17 amino acids long.

V and J are TRBV15 and TRBJ2-6; D might be TRBD2 (6 bases). Germline V gene sequence: CDR1 LNHNV, CDR2 YYDKDF (reference sequence). This CDR3 has 20 amino acids. Trimming removed 0 bases from V and 4 bases from J, with 22 bases in between. The CDR3 DNA reads as TGTGCCACCAGCAGAGATAGTGCTCTGGGGGAGGCTCCGGGGGCCAACGTCCTGACTTTC. Protein sequence: CATSRDSALGEAPGANVLTF.

The chain couples TRBV30 to TRBJ1-4; D gene uncertain. The CDR3 runs 14 residues. Trimming removed 0 bases from V and 8 bases from J, with 13 bases in between. CDR1 and CDR2 (germline): GTSNPN, SVGIG (reference sequence). CDR3: CAWSVASVGEKLFF. The CDR3 DNA reads as TGTGCCTGGAGTGTTGCCTCGGTGGGAGAAAAACTGTTTTTT.

This chain uses TRBV6-5 with TRBJ2-7; no definite D call. This CDR3 comprises 16 residues. Trimming removed 0 bases from V and 0 bases from J, with 12 bases in between. Germline CDR1 and CDR2: MNHEY and SVGAGI. CDR3 coding DNA: TGTGCCAGCAGTTACTCGCCGGGCAGGAGCTCCTACGAGCAGTACTTC. Amino acid sequence: CASSYSPGRSSYEQYF.

This clonotype was observed once. V is TRBV20-1 and J is TRBJ2-5; 7 bases match TRBD2. CDR1 DFQATT and CDR2 SNEGSKA come from the germline V gene (reference sequence). The CDR3 has 13 amino acids. The V and J ends lost 1 base and 4 bases, in that order; junction bases with no gene match: 3. The CDR3 DNA follows: TGCAGTGCTAGAGGGGCTAGCGGAGAGACCCAGTACTTC. Encoded protein: CSARGASGETQYF.

This chain joins TRBV3-1 and TRBJ1-1; 7 bases are shared with TRBD1. The junction had 5 bases not matched to a gene; V was cut back by 6 bases and J by 1 base. From germline, CDR1 is LGHDT and CDR2 YNNKEL (reference sequence). This CDR3 has 14 amino acids. CDR3 sequence reads: CASRHRQGNTEAFF. CDR3 coding DNA: TGTGCCAGCAGACACAGACAGGGGAACACTGAAGCTTTCTTT.

This clonotype was seen a single time. V and J are TRBV20-1 and TRBJ1-2; D remains unclear. V was trimmed by 1 base and J by 7 bases, leaving 10 bases between them. Per the germline V gene, CDR1 is DFQATT and CDR2 is SNEGSKA (reference sequence). There are 12 residues in the CDR3. In DNA, the CDR3 is TGCAGTGCTAGAGTGCTGGAGTTTGGCTACACCTTC. Encoded protein: CSARVLEFGYTF.

The chain uses TRBV30 and TRBJ2-7; D is tentatively TRBD1 or TRBD2 (5 bases each). The germline V and J ends were trimmed by 6 bases and 0 bases, with 12 bases remaining between them. From germline, CDR1 is GTSNPN and CDR2 SVGIG (reference sequence). The CDR3 has 13 amino acids. The CDR3 coding sequence is TGTGCCTGCTGGGGACGTAACTCCTACGAGCAGTACTTC. This translates into CACWGRNSYEQYF.

This chain links TRBV20-1 with TRBJ2-3, with 8 nucleotides matching TRBD2. This CDR3 is built from 16 residues. Trimming cost V 0 bases and J 5 bases; bases outside gene matches: 10. CDR1 DFQATT and CDR2 SNEGSKA come from the germline V gene (reference sequence). CDR3 sequence reads: CSARDLISGTLDTQYF. Written as DNA, the CDR3 is TGCAGTGCTAGAGATCTGATTAGCGGGACCCTAGATACGCAGTATTTT.

The CDR3 reads CASSQELASFYGYTF. The CDR3 bases are TGTGCCAGCAGCCAAGAATTGGCCAGCTTCTATGGCTACACCTTC. This rearrangement joins TRBV3-1 to TRBJ1-2; D unresolved. CDR1 and CDR2 (germline): LGHDT, YNNKEL (reference sequence). The CDR3 has 15 amino acids. The ends were cut back, 0 bases at V and 4 bases at J, with 12 bases in the middle.

The chain joins TRBV28 to TRBJ2-3, with D tentatively TRBD2 (6 bases). CDR1 is MDHEN and CDR2 is SYDVKM in the germline V gene. The CDR3 spans 15 residues. V lost 4 bases, J lost 1 base, and 12 bases lay in between. CDR3 residues: CASSSREIGTDTQYF. CDR3 bases: TGTGCCAGCAGTTCTCGGGAGATAGGCACAGATACGCAGTATTTT.

The CDR3 sequence is CSASLGLETQYF. In DNA form, the CDR3 reads TGCAGTGCTAGCCTGGGTCTAGAGACCCAGTACTTC. V is TRBV20-1 and J is TRBJ2-5; D gene ambiguous. This CDR3 is built from 12 residues. Germline V gives CDR1 DFQATT, CDR2 SNEGSKA (reference sequence). V lost 3 bases and J lost 4, with 9 bases in between.

For this clonotype: The junction and the germline gene differ at one end; a read error may be behind it. The chain uses TRBV20-1 and TRBJ2-1; no definite D call. Per the germline V gene, CDR1 is DFQATT and CDR2 is SNEGSKA (reference sequence). This CDR3 is built from 16 residues. The CDR3 sequence: CSARVYFSRSDNEQFF. The CDR3 region has the DNA TGCAGTGCTAGAGTTTACTTCTCGCGCTCCGACAATGAGCAGTTCTTC.

V and J are TRBV29-1 and TRBJ2-1, with 14 bases aligning to TRBD2. V was pared by 0 bases and J by 2 bases, with 3 bases of the junction left unmatched. This CDR3 is built from 17 residues. Germline V CDR1 and CDR2: SQVTM, ANQGSEA. The CDR3: CSVEERGLAGAYNEQFF. The DNA for the CDR3 is TGCAGCGTTGAAGAGAGGGGACTAGCGGGGGCCTACAATGAGCAGTTCTTC.